This T cell receptor beta chain was sequenced for a study of blood T cell repertoires in COVID-19. About the study: There were acute and convalescent COVID-19 samples, and they came from the United States, Italy and Spain. The cDNA or gDNA used as material had been derived from T cells, B-cell-depleted T cells, or PBMCs.

Original methodology: Estimation of nucleated cell counts was performed using reference gene primer amplification. Profiled with immunoSEQ multiplex PCR; TCRdb holds only in-frame clones, not every one. The V and J calls and clone size were taken over from that table, and D and trimming were inferred from the DNA. Found here are about 150,000 clones, over 60% of them singletons; the top ten hold around 1.5%. The CDR3 extends over 14 amino acids. Germline CDR1 reads LGHDT; CDR2 reads YNNKEL (reference sequence). V lost 4 bases and J lost 6, with 15 bases in between. This clonotype was sampled from an older man with acute or convalescent COVID-19. The chain carries TRBV3-1 (or the pseudogene TRBV3-2) and TRBJ2-5; possible D gene TRBD1, 6 bases. Input material: peripheral blood. CDR3 nucleotide sequence: TGTGCCAGCAGCCGGGACAACTTTGGCCAGACCCAGTACTTC. This translates into CASSRDNFGQTQYF.